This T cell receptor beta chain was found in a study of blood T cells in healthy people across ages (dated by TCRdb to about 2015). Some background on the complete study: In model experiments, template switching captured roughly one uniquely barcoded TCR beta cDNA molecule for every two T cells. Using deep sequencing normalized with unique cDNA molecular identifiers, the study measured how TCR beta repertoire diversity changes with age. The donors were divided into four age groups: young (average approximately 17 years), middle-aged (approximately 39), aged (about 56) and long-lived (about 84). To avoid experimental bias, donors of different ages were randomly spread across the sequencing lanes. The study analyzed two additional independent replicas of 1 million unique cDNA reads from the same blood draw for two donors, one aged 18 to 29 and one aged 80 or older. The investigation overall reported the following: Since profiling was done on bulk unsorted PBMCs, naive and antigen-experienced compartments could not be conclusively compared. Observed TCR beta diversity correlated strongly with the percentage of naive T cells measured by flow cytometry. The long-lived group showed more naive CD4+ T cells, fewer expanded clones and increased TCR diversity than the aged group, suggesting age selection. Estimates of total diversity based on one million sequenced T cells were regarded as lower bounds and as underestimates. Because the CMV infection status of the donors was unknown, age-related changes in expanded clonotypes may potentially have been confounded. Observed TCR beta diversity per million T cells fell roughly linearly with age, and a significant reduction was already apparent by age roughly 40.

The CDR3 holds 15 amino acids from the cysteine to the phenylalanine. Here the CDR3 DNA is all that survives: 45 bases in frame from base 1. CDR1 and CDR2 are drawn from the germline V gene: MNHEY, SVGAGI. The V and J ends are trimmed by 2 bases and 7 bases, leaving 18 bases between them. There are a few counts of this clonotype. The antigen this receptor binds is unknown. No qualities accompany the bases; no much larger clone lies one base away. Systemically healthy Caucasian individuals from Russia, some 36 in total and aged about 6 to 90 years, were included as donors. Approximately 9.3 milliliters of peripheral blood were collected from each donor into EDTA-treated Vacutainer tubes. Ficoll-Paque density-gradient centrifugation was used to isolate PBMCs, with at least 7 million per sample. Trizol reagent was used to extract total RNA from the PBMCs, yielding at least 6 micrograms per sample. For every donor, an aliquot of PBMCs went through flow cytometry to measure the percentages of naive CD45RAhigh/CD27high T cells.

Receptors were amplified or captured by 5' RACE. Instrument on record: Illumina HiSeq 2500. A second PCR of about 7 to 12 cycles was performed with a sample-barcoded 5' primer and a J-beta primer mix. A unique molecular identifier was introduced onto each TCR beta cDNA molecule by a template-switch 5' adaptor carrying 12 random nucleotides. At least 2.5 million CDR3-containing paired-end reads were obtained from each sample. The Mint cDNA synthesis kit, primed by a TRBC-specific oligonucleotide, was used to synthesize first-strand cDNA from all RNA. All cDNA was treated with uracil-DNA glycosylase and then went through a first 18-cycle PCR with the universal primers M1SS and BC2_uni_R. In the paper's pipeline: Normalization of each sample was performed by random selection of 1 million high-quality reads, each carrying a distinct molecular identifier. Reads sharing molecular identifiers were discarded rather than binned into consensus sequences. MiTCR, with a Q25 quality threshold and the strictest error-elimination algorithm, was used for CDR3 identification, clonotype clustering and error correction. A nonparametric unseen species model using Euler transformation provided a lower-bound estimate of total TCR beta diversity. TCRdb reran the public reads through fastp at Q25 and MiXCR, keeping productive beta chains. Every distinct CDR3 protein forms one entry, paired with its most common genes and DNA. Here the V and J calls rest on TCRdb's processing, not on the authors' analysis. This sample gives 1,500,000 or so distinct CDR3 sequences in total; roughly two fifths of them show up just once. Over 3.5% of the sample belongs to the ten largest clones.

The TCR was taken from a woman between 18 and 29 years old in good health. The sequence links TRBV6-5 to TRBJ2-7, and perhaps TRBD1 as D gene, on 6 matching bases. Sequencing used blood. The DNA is TGTGCCAGCAGTTACGAAGGGGGTGGTTCTACGGAGCAGTACTTC. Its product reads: CASSYEGGGSTEQYF.